The rows below give T cell receptor beta chains drawn from one sample of a study of OX40 agonist ivuxolimab in advanced cancers. The data were produced by immunoSEQ multiplex PCR, yet TCRdb's version contains in-frame clones alone and is incomplete. The table shows about 52,000 clones, with roughly four fifths occurring only once. Specimen: CD4+ or CD8+ T cells sorted from blood, collected in a trial of the OX40 agonist ivuxolimab. The receptors originated from an adult with an advanced solid tumor such as melanoma, head and neck, liver or kidney cancer. Both conserved end residues are part of each CDR3. D genes are given only for firm matches. Clone size is given for some rows only: seen once, a few or many times, or a class if the clone is expanded.

abundance	v_gene	j_gene	d_gene	CDR3nt	CDR3aa
NA	TRBV15	TRBJ1-2	TRBD1	TGTGCCACCAGCAGAGGGACAGGGGGCGGCTACACCTTC	CATSRGTGGGYTF
few	TRBV6-6	TRBJ1-2	NA	TGTGCCAGCAGTTACACCAGGGAGTATGGCTACACCTTC	CASSYTREYGYTF
few	TRBV10-3	TRBJ2-3	TRBD1	TGTGCCGGTTCAGTGGGCAGGGGGCGAAGAGATACGCAGTATTTT	CAGSVGRGRRDTQYF
NA	TRBV11-3	TRBJ2-1	NA	TGTGCCAGCAGCTTACCCGGATCCTACAATGAGCAGTTCTTC	CASSLPGSYNEQFF
NA	TRBV5-1	TRBJ1-5	NA	TGCGCCAGCAGCTTGGAGCCTAAGGGGGGACAGCCCCAGCATTTT	CASSLEPKGGQPQHF
NA	TRBV7-2	TRBJ2-1	TRBD2	TGTGCCAGCAGCTTACGAGCGGGGGGATCCTACAATGAGCAGTTCTTC	CASSLRAGGSYNEQFF
NA	TRBV28	TRBJ2-7	NA	TGTGCCAGCAGTCCTAGCCTCGACGCTGCCTACGAGCAGTACTTC	CASSPSLDAAYEQYF
NA	TRBV18	TRBJ2-5	TRBD2	TGTGCCAGCTCACCTTCACTAGCGGGGGGGCCAGAGACCCAGTACTTC	CASSPSLAGGPETQYF
NA	TRBV5-1	TRBJ2-1	NA	TGCGCCAGCAGCTTGGGGTGGCACCGAGAAACCAATGAGCAGTTCTTC	CASSLGWHRETNEQFF
NA	TRBV21-1	TRBJ1-2	NA	TGTGCCAGCAGCTTCTTCGAGAGGTGGGGTAACTATGGCTACACCTTC	CASSFFERWGNYGYTF
NA	TRBV6-1	TRBJ1-4	NA	TGTGCCAGCAGTACCGGGGAAACTAATGAAAAACTGTTTTTT	CASSTGETNEKLFF
NA	TRBV11-3	TRBJ2-1	TRBD2	TGTGCCAGCAGCTTGGGGACTAGCGGGGGTTTGAATGAGCAGTTCTTC	CASSLGTSGGLNEQFF
NA	TRBV6-5	TRBJ1-6	NA	TGTGCCAGCAGTTACGGGCTCCGGGGATTTAATTCACCCCTCCACTTT	CASSYGLRGFNSPLHF
NA	TRBV11-2	TRBJ1-2	NA	TGTGCCAGCAGCTCCCAGGGCTTGGAAGGCTACACCTTC	CASSSQGLEGYTF
NA	TRBV28	TRBJ2-7	NA	TGTGCCAGCAGTTTGGCAAGCTTATACTACGAGCAGTACTTC	CASSLASLYYEQYF
NA	TRBV6-4	TRBJ2-3	TRBD1	TGTGCCAGCAGTGACTCGGGGGACAGGGGCACAGATACGCAGTATTTT	CASSDSGDRGTDTQYF
NA	TRBV15	TRBJ2-7	NA	TGTGCCACCAGCAGTGAAATTTTGGAGCAGTACTTC	CATSSEILEQYF
NA	TRBV7-9	TRBJ2-7	NA	TGTGCCAGCAGCCAGGACACTAGTACCGACGAGCAGTACTTC	CASSQDTSTDEQYF
few	TRBV7-2	TRBJ2-5	NA	TGTGCCAGCAGCCGAGCATTCCAAGAGACCCAGTACTTC	CASSRAFQETQYF
NA	TRBV30	TRBJ1-1	NA	TGTGCCTGGGCCATGAACACTGAAGCTTTCTTT	CAWAMNTEAFF
NA	TRBV6-6	TRBJ2-7	NA	TGTGCCAGCAGTTACTCGGACGGAGTCGAGCAGTACTTC	CASSYSDGVEQYF
NA	TRBV11-3	TRBJ2-5	NA	TGTGCCAGCAGCTTAGTACAGGGTATGACCCAGTACTTC	CASSLVQGMTQYF
NA	TRBV5-4	TRBJ2-2	TRBD2	TGTGCCAGCAGCTTTGGACTAGCGGGGGCCACCGGGGAGCTGTTTTTT	CASSFGLAGATGELFF
NA	TRBV2	TRBJ2-3	TRBD1	TGTGCCAGCAGAGGGACAGGGATGGATACGCAGTATTTT	CASRGTGMDTQYF
NA	TRBV4-3	TRBJ1-1	NA	TGCGCCAGCAGCCAAGTAAAATTGGAACAGGGAGCTTTCTTT	CASSQVKLEQGAFF
NA	TRBV2	TRBJ2-1	TRBD1	TGTGCCAGCCCTAAGGGGACAGGGGGCGCGTATGAGCAGTTCTTC	CASPKGTGGAYEQFF
NA	TRBV19	TRBJ2-7	NA	TGTGCCAGTAGTATTCCCGGGGCCCTCTACGAGCAGTACTTC	CASSIPGALYEQYF
once	TRBV7-3	TRBJ1-6	NA	TGTGCCAGCAGCTACCACGCTGATTCACCCCTCCACTTT	CASSYHADSPLHF
once	TRBV28	TRBJ1-2	NA	TGTGCCAGCAGTTTCGGCAGCTATGGCTACACCTTC	CASSFGSYGYTF